These 27 T cell receptor beta chains were all obtained from the same sample, sequenced in a study of T cell changes during pregnancy in multiple sclerosis. The protocol was immunoSEQ multiplex PCR, while the TCRdb copy is restricted to in-frame clones and leaves out a portion. The sample comprises around 100,000 clones, approximately 94% of which are singletons, and over 0.7% rests with the top ten. Material: peripheral blood, obtained before pregnancy. Receptors originate from a female donor with multiple sclerosis, enrolled in a pregnancy study.

The rearrangement joins TRBV6-4 to TRBJ2-1, with 8 nucleotides matching TRBD2. Germline CDR1 reads MRHNA; CDR2 reads SNTAGT. The V and J ends lost 2 bases and 3 bases, in that order; junction bases with no gene match: 3. The length of the CDR3 is 15 residues. The CDR3 sequence is CASSDDSGVYNEQFF. In nucleotides, the CDR3 is TGTGCCAGCAGTGACGATAGCGGGGTCTACAATGAGCAGTTCTTC.

The chain uses TRBV21-1 and TRBJ2-5; the table's D call of TRBD1 was not tested on the DNA. TRBV21-1 is flagged as a pseudogene. This CDR3 has 14 residues. The CDR3 DNA follows: TGTGCCAGCGCCCCCCACCAGGGTCAAGAGACCCAGTACTTC. Translated: CASAPHQGQETQYF.

This clone was recorded only once. This chain joins TRBV19 and TRBJ1-1; no clear D gene. From germline, CDR1 is LNHDA and CDR2 SQIVND (reference sequence). V lost 6 bases to trimming and J lost 3 bases, with 11 bases between them. This CDR3 is built from 13 residues. CDR3 sequence: CASSPGTYTEAFF. CDR3 nucleotides: TGTGCCAGTAGCCCGGGAACTTACACTGAAGCTTTCTTT.

The chain employs TRBV28 and TRBJ2-3; 11 bases are shared with TRBD2. J was trimmed by 6 bases and V by 7 bases; bases with no gene match: 6. This CDR3 is built from 14 residues. Germline assignment: CDR1 MDHEN and CDR2 SYDVKM. The DNA of the CDR3 is TGTGCCAGCATCACACTAGCGGGAGCGGATACGCAGTATTTT. Translating it yields CASITLAGADTQYF.

This chain connects TRBV5-4 to TRBJ1-1; D not resolved. Germline CDR1 is SGHNT and CDR2 is YYREEE (reference sequence). V shed 3 bases and J shed 5 bases, with 11 bases lying between them. This CDR3 spans 13 amino acids. CDR3 DNA sequence: TGTGCCAGCAGCTCGTCGACTTGGACTGAAGCTTTCTTT. Protein: CASSSSTWTEAFF.

In this sample, this clone turned up once. This rearrangement joins TRBV7-8 to TRBJ2-7; 9 nucleotides match TRBD2. V lost 1 base to trimming and J lost 4 bases; unmatched junction nucleotides: 14. CDR1 and CDR2 (germline): SGHVS, FQNEAQ. The length of the CDR3 is 18 residues. The CDR3 region is CASSLVSQREDLLYEQYF. The DNA of the CDR3 is TGTGCCAGCAGCTTAGTGAGCCAGCGGGAGGACTTGTTATACGAGCAGTACTTC.

The chain couples TRBV29-1 to TRBJ2-1; the match to TRBD2 covers 7 bases. Germline assignment: CDR1 SQVTM and CDR2 ANQGSEA. V lost 5 bases to trimming and J lost 7 bases; unmatched junction nucleotides: 8. The CDR3 is 13 amino acids. The chain's CDR3 is CSVLGRVGNEQFF. CDR3 DNA sequence: TGCAGCGTTTTAGGGAGGGTGGGGAATGAGCAGTTCTTC.

The gene calls are TRBV6-6 and TRBJ1-2, with D maybe TRBD1 (6 bases). The length of the CDR3 is 16 residues. CDR1 and CDR2 (germline): MNHNY, SVGAGI (reference sequence). V lost 2 bases and J 7 bases, leaving 20 bases between the germline ends. The CDR3 region is CASSYSGRQGSSGYTF. The CDR3 coding sequence is TGTGCCAGCAGTTACAGTGGTCGGCAGGGGAGTAGTGGCTACACCTTC.

This clone was seen just once. The chain combines TRBV19 with TRBJ1-2; 11 bases match TRBD1. Germline CDR1 and CDR2: LNHDA and SQIVND (reference sequence). Losses at the gene ends were 6 bases for V and 5 bases for J; bases not matched to a gene: 5. This CDR3 is 14 amino acids long. In nucleotides, the CDR3 is TGTGCCAGTAGCCCGGACAGGGGGCGTTATGGCTACACCTTC. Its translation: CASSPDRGRYGYTF.

The J gene is TRBJ1-2, the V gene TRBV14, with TRBD1 identical over 10 bases. The germline gives CDR1 SGHDN, CDR2 FVKESK. V lost 0 bases and J lost 7; bases outside the gene matches: 5. The CDR3 is 15 amino acids. Written as DNA, the CDR3 is TGTGCCAGCAGCCAAGATTGGGACAGGGGAAGTGGCTACACCTTC. This codes for CASSQDWDRGSGYTF. Based on the CDR3 plus reference TRBV14 and TRBJ1-2, the full variable domain is EAGVTQFPSHSVIEKGQTVTLRCDPISGHDNLYWYRRVMGKEIKFLLHFVKESKQDESGMPNNRFLAERTGGTYSTLKVQPAELEDSGVYFCASSQDWDRGSGYTFGSGTRLTVV.

The chain combines TRBV19 with TRBJ1-2, with D perhaps TRBD1 (5 bases). The CDR3 has 11 amino acids. V lost 9 bases and J 3 bases, leaving 8 bases between the germline ends. Germline assignment: CDR1 LNHDA and CDR2 SQIVND (reference sequence). This CDR3 is CASTGDYGYTF. In nucleotides, the CDR3 is TGTGCCAGCACGGGGGACTATGGCTACACCTTC.

This chain uses TRBV11-2 with TRBJ2-6; D is perhaps TRBD2 (5 bases). Germline CDR1 and CDR2: SGHAT and FQNNGV. The ends were cut back, 4 bases at V and 0 bases at J, with 16 bases in the middle. This CDR3 is built from 18 residues. Here the CDR3 reads CASSSIRRSDSGANVLTF. The CDR3 DNA reads TGTGCCAGCAGCTCCATTCGGAGGTCTGACTCTGGGGCCAACGTCCTGACTTTC.

CDR3 in DNA: TGTGCCAGCAGCCCAGGGGGCGCAGCCCAAGAGACCCAGTACTTC. This encodes CASSPGGAAQETQYF. The J gene is TRBJ2-5, the V gene TRBV11-3, with 8 bases aligning to TRBD1. Germline assignment: CDR1 SGHNT and CDR2 YENEEA. The junction had 6 bases not matched to a gene; V was cut back by 5 bases and J by 1 base. The CDR3 loop spans 15 amino acids.

The chain recombines TRBV10-3 with TRBJ2-7; 7 bases are shared with TRBD2. CDR1 and CDR2 from the germline V gene are ENHRY and SYGVKD. The CDR3 sequence is 14 residues long. V was clipped by 7 bases and J by 0 bases; unmatched bases: 6. DNA of the CDR3: TGTGCCATCAAGACAGCGGGGCTCTCCTACGAGCAGTACTTC. The encoded protein is CAIKTAGLSYEQYF.

This chain connects TRBV4-1 to TRBJ1-5; D might be TRBD1 (5 bases). Between the trimmed V and J ends, which lost 2 bases and 7 bases, there was a span of 18 bases. From germline, CDR1 is MGHRA and CDR2 YSYEKL. CDR3 length equals 16 residues. The CDR3 DNA follows: TGCGCCAGCAGCCAAAAACCTTTAGGAGGGGAACAGCCCCAGCATTTT. Translation: CASSQKPLGGEQPQHF.

The rearrangement uses TRBV25-1 and TRBJ2-5; perhaps TRBD2 as D (7 bases). The germline CDR1 and CDR2 sequences are MGHDK and SYGVNS. This CDR3 spans 15 amino acids. Between the trimmed V and J ends, which lost 5 bases and 5 bases, there was a span of 18 bases. This CDR3 is CASSILGGAGETQYF. CDR3 nucleotides: TGTGCCAGCAGTATCTTAGGGGGGGCGGGGGAGACCCAGTACTTC.

This clone was observed once. V and J are TRBV7-8 and TRBJ2-7, with a possible D match to TRBD1 (6 bases). The CDR3 is 14 amino acids. V was shortened by 1 base and J by 0 bases, with 7 bases between the two germline ends. From germline, CDR1 is SGHVS and CDR2 FQNEAQ. The CDR3 coding sequence is TGTGCCAGCAGCTTAGGGGGGCCCTCCTACGAGCAGTACTTC. The encoded protein is CASSLGGPSYEQYF. The whole variable domain, remainder taken from reference TRBV7-8 and TRBJ2-7, is GAGVSQSPRYKVAKRGQDVALRCDPISGHVSLFWYQQALGQGPEFLTYFQNEAQLDKSGLPSDRFFAERPEGSVSTLKIQRTQQEDSAVYLCASSLGGPSYEQYFGPGTRLTVT.

The rearrangement uses TRBV12-5 and TRBJ2-3; TRBD2 agrees at 8 bases. Germline CDR1 reads LGHNT; CDR2 reads FRNRAP. After removal of 6 bases from V and 0 bases from J, the junction contained 8 bases not matched to a gene. The CDR3 covers 16 residues. CDR3 amino acids: CASGHGLAPSTDTQYF. Here the CDR3 DNA reads TGTGCTAGTGGCCATGGACTAGCACCTAGCACAGATACGCAGTATTTT.

V usage is TRBV18 and J usage is TRBJ2-1, with 8 bases that match TRBD1. The trim removed 2 bases at V and 4 bases at J, leaving 7 bases unmatched. CDR1 is KGHSH and CDR2 is LQKENI in the germline V gene. The CDR3 totals 16 residues. The chain's CDR3 is CASSPVQGASYNEQFF. CDR3 DNA: TGTGCCAGCTCACCAGTTCAGGGGGCGAGTTACAATGAGCAGTTCTTC.

The J gene is TRBJ1-4, the V gene TRBV9; no clear D. CDR1 SGDLS and CDR2 YYNGEE come from the germline V gene. CDR3 size: 14 residues. V was clipped by 4 bases and J by 1 base, with 8 bases between them. Here the CDR3 DNA reads TGTGCCAGCAGCCCCCCCGGAACTAATGAAAAACTGTTTTTT. It is translated as CASSPPGTNEKLFF.

The chain recombines TRBV19 with TRBJ2-3; TRBD1 matches 11 bases. Germline CDR1 and CDR2: LNHDA and SQIVND (reference sequence). This CDR3 is 21 amino acids long. V lost 5 bases, J lost 0 bases, and 19 bases stayed unmatched. CDR3 protein: CASSATIRDRGTSRSTDTQYF. The CDR3 DNA reads TGTGCCAGTAGTGCTACTATCCGGGACAGGGGGACTAGCCGTAGCACAGATACGCAGTATTTT. Full variable domain (remainder filled in from reference TRBV19 and TRBJ2-3): DGGITQSPKYLFRKEGQNVTLSCEQNLNHDAMYWYRQDPGQGLRLIYYSQIVNDFQKGDIAEGYSVSREKKESFPLTVTSAQKNPTAFYLCASSATIRDRGTSRSTDTQYFGPGTRLTVL.

The gene calls are TRBV4-3 and TRBJ2-1; 10 bases map to TRBD2. The length of the CDR3 is 17 residues. The trim removed 0 bases at V and 3 bases at J, leaving 5 bases unmatched. Looked up from germline, CDR1 is LGHNA and CDR2 is YSLEER. CDR3 sequence reads: CASSQDPASGSYNEQFF. The DNA of the CDR3 is TGCGCCAGCAGCCAAGATCCGGCTAGCGGGAGCTACAATGAGCAGTTCTTC.

This chain uses TRBV19 with TRBJ1-2, with TRBD1 matching 7 bases. The J segment lost 7 bases and the V segment lost 1 base, leaving 9 bases of the junction unmatched. CDR3 size: 15 residues. Germline V gene sequence: CDR1 LNHDA, CDR2 SQIVND (reference sequence). CDR3 nucleotides: TGTGCCAGTAGTATAGGTGGAGGGGGCTCATCTGGCTACACCTTC. It codes for CASSIGGGGSSGYTF. Full variable domain (outside the CDR3, taken from reference TRBV19 and TRBJ1-2): DGGITQSPKYLFRKEGQNVTLSCEQNLNHDAMYWYRQDPGQGLRLIYYSQIVNDFQKGDIAEGYSVSREKKESFPLTVTSAQKNPTAFYLCASSIGGGGSSGYTFGSGTRLTVV.

This rearrangement joins TRBV11-3 to TRBJ1-1; 8 bases match TRBD1. The J segment lost 0 bases and the V segment lost 6 bases, leaving 21 bases of the junction unmatched. Germline CDR1 SGHNT, CDR2 YENEEA. The CDR3 is made up of 20 amino acids. CDR3 sequence reads: CASRPPLVTGTGGMNTEAFF. The CDR3 coding sequence is TGTGCCAGCAGGCCTCCCCTCGTTACCGGGACAGGCGGAATGAACACTGAAGCTTTCTTT.

This clone was seen once. This chain joins TRBV7-8 and TRBJ2-5, with 7 nucleotides matching TRBD2. Germline CDR1 reads SGHVS; CDR2 reads FQNEAQ. The length of the CDR3 is 14 residues. The V gene end was trimmed by 6 bases and the J gene end by 5 bases; junction bases not matched to a gene: 9. CDR3 DNA: TGTGCCAGCAGAAAGGCGGGAGATCTTGAGACCCAGTACTTC. This translates into CASRKAGDLETQYF.

V is TRBV7-8 and J is TRBJ1-2, with 8 bases that match TRBD1. V trimming: 5 bases; J trimming: 1 base; junction bases outside the gene matches: 18. This CDR3 comprises 19 residues. CDR1 is SGHVS, CDR2 FQNEAQ, per germline. CDR3 bases: TGTGCCAGCAGCACTGGGATCTTCGACAGGGGCGACGTTAACTATGGCTACACCTTC. This sequence encodes CASSTGIFDRGDVNYGYTF.

The chain couples TRBV9 to TRBJ2-7, with 7 bases lining up with TRBD2. V shed 4 bases, J shed 1 base, and the junction held 8 bases outside the gene matches. This CDR3 spans 15 amino acids. Germline lookup yields CDR1 SGDLS and CDR2 YYNGEE. The CDR3 DNA reads TGTGCCAGCAGCCCCCAAGCGGGATTATCCTACGAGCAGTACTTC. It is translated as CASSPQAGLSYEQYF.